This entry is about one TCR beta chain. The clone's antigen remains unknown. No per-base quality is available; no much larger clone lies one base away. V is reduced by 0 bases and J by 14 bases, leaving a spacing of 20 bases between them. Taken from the germline V gene (reference sequence), the CDR1 and CDR2 loops are GTSNPN and SVGIG. The CDR3 numbers 14 residues from cysteine through phenylalanine. Of the read, only the CDR3 DNA is kept; its 42 bases are in frame from base 1. The sample is drawn from a study of PD-1 blockade in classical Hodgkin lymphoma (dated by TCRdb to 2020 to 2022). At the level of the whole study: Nivolumab dosing was 3 mg/kg intravenously every 2 weeks, continuing until either disease progression or unacceptable toxicity. To define a peripheral blood immune signature of response to PD-1 blockade in classical Hodgkin lymphoma, the study combined TCR beta sequencing with CyTOF.

The Qiagen DNeasy kit was used to extract genomic DNA from unsorted PBMCs and from the negatively selected CD4+ and CD8+ fractions. TCR beta CDR3 regions were subjected to amplification by immunoSEQ multiplex PCR with primers that anneal to V and J segments. A synthetic immune receptor repertoire was used to minimize amplification bias, and any remaining bias was removed computationally after sequencing. As for the authors' bioinformatics: Custom Python scripts were used to quantify repertoire diversity as the Shannon entropy index. Unsorted, CD4+ and CD8+ repertoires were examined separately, except in combined analyses, for which CD4+ and CD8+ sequences were merged in silico. A clone counted as expanded when the clone's frequency after treatment rose at least 2-fold relative to C1D1, and clones undetected at baseline were given a pseudocount of 0.5. Clones with 0 or 1 copy at C1D1 were defined as singleton clones, while clones with 2 or more copies were defined as non-singleton clones. By matching protein sequences in sorted samples from the same patient, clones expanded in unsorted samples were annotated as CD4+, CD8+ or unknown. Wilcoxon tests on paired samples were used to test changes in diversity from C1D1 to C4D1. TCRdb holds this immuneACCESS table with in-frame rearrangements only. Some clones are missing; in checked studies, unresolved V genes explain under half, and the rest has no known cause. The V and J calls and the clone size are those of that table, but D and trimming were determined from the DNA. The sample profile shows around 16,000 clones; roughly 88% of them were found once. The ten largest clones capture around 37% of the sample.

Read against the paper, the sample's time point label means: cycle 2 day 1 (C2D1) of nivolumab. All trial patients had relapsed after autologous stem cell transplantation, with cohorts A, B and C differing in prior brentuximab vedotin exposure. A total of 56 patients with relapsed/refractory classical Hodgkin lymphoma made up the trial cohort, and each patient's best overall response was complete response, partial response or progressive disease. Single-agent nivolumab was administered to trial patients in the multi-cohort phase II CheckMate 205 trial. An independent review committee assessed best overall response using the 2007 International Working Group response criteria. Trial PBMCs were obtained immediately prior to nivolumab initiation (C1D1) and on therapy at cycle 2 day 1 and cycle 4 day 1. After peripheral blood was drawn into 8 mL Vacutainer Cell Preparation Tubes, PBMCs were isolated by centrifugation and then cryopreserved.

What the study reported, not specific to this receptor: Baseline TCR diversity was reported to be lower in newly diagnosed patients than in healthy donors and to be lower still in relapsed/refractory patients. Trial patients achieving complete response had baseline diversity similar to newly diagnosed patients, whereas partial responders and progressors had significantly lower diversity. Patients starting nivolumab less than 1 year after ASCT had lower diversity and were excluded from later analyses to avoid confounding by immune reconstitution. CD4+ but not CD8+ TCR diversity rose significantly by C4D1 (p=0.0027 vs p=0.16), most apparent in complete responders (p=0.02). The study covered only a single clinical trial cohort, and the causes of the repertoire differences, possibly disease activity or prior therapy, were still not defined.

The rearrangement combines TRBV30 with TRBJ2-4; the D segment could be TRBD2, given 5 matching bases. The material sequenced was peripheral blood mononuclear cells (PBMCs), taken before the second cycle of nivolumab. This sequence originates from a human donor with classical Hodgkin lymphoma. The DNA reads TGTGCCTGGAGTGTAGGGCTACCGGGAAAAAACAAGTACTTC. It translates as CAWSVGLPGKNKYF.